What follows is one T cell receptor beta chain and its context. Participants came from roughly 25 US areas, aged roughly 18 to 95 years. For recovered donors of Cohort 3, there were two negative PCRs, clearance, or symptom resolution. The protocol was immunoSEQ multiplex PCR, while the TCRdb copy is restricted to in-frame clones and leaves out a portion. The sample includes 350,000 to 550,000 clones, 80% to 90% of them seen just once. The data derive from a study of blood T cell repertoires in COVID-19. As for the study in general: Specimens from acute and convalescent COVID-19 originated in the United States, Italy and Spain. Sample material is recorded as cDNA or gDNA derived from T cells, B-cell-depleted T cells, or PBMCs.

The CDR3 contains 13 residues. The V and J ends lost 0 bases and 8 bases respectively, with 9 bases between them. Germline CDR1 PRHDT, CDR2 FYEKMQ (reference sequence). The sample comprised PBMCs or T cells enriched from blood (not recorded which). This chain links TRBV13 with TRBJ2-3; D remains ambiguous. The TCR originated in a man younger than 40 who had recovered from COVID-19. This chain's CDR3 is CASSLGQKGTQYF. In nucleotides, the CDR3 is TGTGCCAGCAGCTTAGGACAGAAAGGTACGCAGTATTTT.